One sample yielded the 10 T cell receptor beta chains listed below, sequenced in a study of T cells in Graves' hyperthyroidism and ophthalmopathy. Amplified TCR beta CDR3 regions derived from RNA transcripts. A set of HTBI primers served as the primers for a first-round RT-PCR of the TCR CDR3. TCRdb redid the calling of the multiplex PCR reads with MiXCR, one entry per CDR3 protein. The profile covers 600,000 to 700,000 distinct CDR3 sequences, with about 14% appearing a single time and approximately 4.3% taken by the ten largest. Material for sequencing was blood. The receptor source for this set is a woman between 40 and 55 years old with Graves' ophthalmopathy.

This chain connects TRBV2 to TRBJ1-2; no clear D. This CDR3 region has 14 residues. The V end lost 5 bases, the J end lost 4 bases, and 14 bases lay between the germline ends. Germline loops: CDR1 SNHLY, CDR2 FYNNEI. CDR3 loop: CASSPLSTPYGYTF. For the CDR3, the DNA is TGTGCCAGCAGTCCCCTCTCAACACCCTATGGCTACACCTTC.

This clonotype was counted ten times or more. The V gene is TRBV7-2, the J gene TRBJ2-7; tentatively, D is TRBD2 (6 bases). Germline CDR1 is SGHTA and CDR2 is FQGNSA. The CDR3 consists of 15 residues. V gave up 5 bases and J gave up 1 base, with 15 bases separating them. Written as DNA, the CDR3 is TGTGCCAGCAGCGCTGACGGGACTGGTTCCTACGAGCAGTACTTC. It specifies CASSADGTGSYEQYF.

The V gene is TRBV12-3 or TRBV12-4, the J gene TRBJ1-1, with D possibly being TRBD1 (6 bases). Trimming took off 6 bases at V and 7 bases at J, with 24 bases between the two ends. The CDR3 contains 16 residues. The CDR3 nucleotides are TGTGCCAGCAGCCCGACAGGTCTCCCTGCCGGGGGTGAAGCTTTCTTT. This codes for CASSPTGLPAGGEAFF.

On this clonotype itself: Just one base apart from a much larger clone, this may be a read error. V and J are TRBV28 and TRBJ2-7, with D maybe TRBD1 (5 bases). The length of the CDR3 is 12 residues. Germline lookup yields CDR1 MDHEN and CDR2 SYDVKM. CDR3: CASSRQHYEQCF. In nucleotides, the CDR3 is TGTGCCAGCAGTCGACAGCACTACGAGCAGTGCTTC.

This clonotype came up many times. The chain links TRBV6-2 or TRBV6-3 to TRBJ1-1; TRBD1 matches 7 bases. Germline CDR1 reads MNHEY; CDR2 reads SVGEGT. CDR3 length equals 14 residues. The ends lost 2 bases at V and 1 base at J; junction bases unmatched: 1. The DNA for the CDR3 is TGTGCCAGCAGTTACAGGGGGCCGAACACTGAAGCTTTCTTT. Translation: CASSYRGPNTEAFF.

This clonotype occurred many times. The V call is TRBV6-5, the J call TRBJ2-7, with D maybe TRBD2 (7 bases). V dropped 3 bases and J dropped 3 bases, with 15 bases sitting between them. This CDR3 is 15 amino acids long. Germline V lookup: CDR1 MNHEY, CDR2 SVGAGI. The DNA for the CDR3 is TGTGCCAGCAGTTATGGTGAGGGGGGGGGCTACGAGCAGTACTTC. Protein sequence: CASSYGEGGGYEQYF.

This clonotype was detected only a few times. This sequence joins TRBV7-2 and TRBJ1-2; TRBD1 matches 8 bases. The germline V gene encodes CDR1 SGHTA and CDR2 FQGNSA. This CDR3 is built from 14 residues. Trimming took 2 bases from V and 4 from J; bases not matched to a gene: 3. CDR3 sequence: CASSLPGQVYGYTF. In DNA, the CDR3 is TGTGCCAGCAGCTTACCGGGACAGGTCTATGGCTACACCTTC.

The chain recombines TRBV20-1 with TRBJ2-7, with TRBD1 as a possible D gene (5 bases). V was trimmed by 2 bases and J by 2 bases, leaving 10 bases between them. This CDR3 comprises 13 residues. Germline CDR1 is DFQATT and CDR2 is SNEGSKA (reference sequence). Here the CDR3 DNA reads TGCAGTGCTAGACAGGGAACCCCCTACGAGCAGTACTTC. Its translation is CSARQGTPYEQYF.

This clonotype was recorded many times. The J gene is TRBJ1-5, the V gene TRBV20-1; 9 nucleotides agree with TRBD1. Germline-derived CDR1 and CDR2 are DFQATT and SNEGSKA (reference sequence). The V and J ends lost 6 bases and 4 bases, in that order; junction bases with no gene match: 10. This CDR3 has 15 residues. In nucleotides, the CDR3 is TGCAGTGCCGCGTTGGACAGGGGTTTAAATCAGCCCCAGCATTTT. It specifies CSAALDRGLNQPQHF.

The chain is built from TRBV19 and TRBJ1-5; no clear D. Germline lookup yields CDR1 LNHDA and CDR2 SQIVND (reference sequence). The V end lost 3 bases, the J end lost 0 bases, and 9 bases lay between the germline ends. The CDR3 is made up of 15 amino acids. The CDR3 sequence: CASSIGFYSNQPQHF. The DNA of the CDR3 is TGTGCCAGTAGTATCGGCTTTTATAGCAATCAGCCCCAGCATTTT.